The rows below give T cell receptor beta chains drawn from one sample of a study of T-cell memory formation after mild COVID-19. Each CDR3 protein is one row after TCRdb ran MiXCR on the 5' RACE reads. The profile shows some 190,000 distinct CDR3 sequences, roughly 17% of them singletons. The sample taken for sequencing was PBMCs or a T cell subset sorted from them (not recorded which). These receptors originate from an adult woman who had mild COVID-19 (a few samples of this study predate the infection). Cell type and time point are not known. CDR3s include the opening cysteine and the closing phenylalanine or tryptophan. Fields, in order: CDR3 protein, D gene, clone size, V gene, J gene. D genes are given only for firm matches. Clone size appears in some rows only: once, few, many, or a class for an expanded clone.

CDR3: CASSSSGDTQYF
D: NA
size: NA
V: TRBV18
J: TRBJ2-3

CDR3: CASSQSTGTSTDTQYF
D: TRBD1
size: NA
V: TRBV23-1
J: TRBJ2-3

CDR3: CASSEQTGFSYNEQFF
D: NA
size: few
V: TRBV7-9
J: TRBJ2-1

CDR3: CASSPGSGQGYGDTQYF
D: NA
size: many
V: TRBV5-4
J: TRBJ2-3

CDR3: CASSLMRRNEQFF
D: NA
size: NA
V: TRBV7-9
J: TRBJ2-1

CDR3: CASSSTGFEQYF
D: NA
size: NA
V: TRBV5-1
J: TRBJ2-7

CDR3: CASSLLAGVGAGSEQFF
D: TRBD2
size: NA
V: TRBV6-5
J: TRBJ2-1

CDR3: CASSSGQASGNTIYF
D: TRBD1
size: NA
V: TRBV7-9
J: TRBJ1-3

CDR3: CASSWGRNEAFF
D: NA
size: NA
V: TRBV6-6
J: TRBJ1-1

CDR3: CASIPGQRSNQPQHF
D: TRBD1
size: NA
V: TRBV19
J: TRBJ1-5

CDR3: CASSRTSGGDNEQFF
D: TRBD2
size: NA
V: TRBV12-3/TRBV12-4
J: TRBJ2-1

CDR3: CASTRGPDYEQYF
D: TRBD1
size: few
V: TRBV2
J: TRBJ2-7

CDR3: CASRAGQDTQPQHF
D: TRBD1
size: NA
V: TRBV6-5
J: TRBJ1-5

CDR3: CASSQGVNYGYTF
D: NA
size: few
V: TRBV3-1
J: TRBJ1-2

CDR3: CASSQATAYEQYF
D: NA
size: few
V: TRBV19
J: TRBJ2-7

CDR3: CASSSFKGSSYGYTF
D: NA
size: NA
V: TRBV7-8
J: TRBJ1-2

CDR3: CSAHPGDYGYTF
D: NA
size: many
V: TRBV20-1
J: TRBJ1-2

CDR3: CASSPPGLNEQFF
D: NA
size: NA
V: TRBV18
J: TRBJ2-1

CDR3: CASRTTGSNTGELFF
D: TRBD1
size: few
V: TRBV7-6
J: TRBJ2-2

CDR3: CASSLKGNYGYTF
D: NA
size: few
V: TRBV5-1
J: TRBJ1-2

CDR3: CASSLMRTGDTDTQYF
D: TRBD1
size: many
V: TRBV5-1
J: TRBJ2-3

CDR3: CASSEYGAGGSYNEQFF
D: TRBD2
size: NA
V: TRBV6-1
J: TRBJ2-1

CDR3: CASSFGGTDTGELFF
D: NA
size: few
V: TRBV5-1
J: TRBJ2-2

CDR3: CASSLGQHISTDTQYF
D: TRBD1
size: NA
V: TRBV7-2
J: TRBJ2-3

CDR3: CSVADRASYEQYF
D: TRBD1
size: few
V: TRBV29-1
J: TRBJ2-7

CDR3: CASTRDRLNTEAFF
D: TRBD1
size: few
V: TRBV27
J: TRBJ1-1

CDR3: CAIRRDSSGDEQFF
D: NA
size: NA
V: TRBV10-3
J: TRBJ2-1

CDR3: CSGPGLAGVNEQFF
D: TRBD2
size: NA
V: TRBV20-1
J: TRBJ2-1